A selection of T cell receptor beta chains follows, all from one sample in a study of blood T cell repertoires in COVID-19. Sequencing was performed with immunoSEQ multiplex PCR; in TCRdb, only in-frame clones are kept and a portion is missing. The data contain 200,000 to 250,000 clones, about 80% of them seen just once; the ten biggest clones take up about 2.4%. Sequencing was carried out using peripheral blood. The source is a woman between 55 and 75 years old with acute or convalescent COVID-19. The CDR3 runs from the conserved cysteine through the conserved F or W. The D gene is left open where the match is weak. Clone size is stated in some rows and not others, as once, few, many or a class when expanded.

cdr3_length d_call j_call v_call clone_size cdr3_nt cdr3_aa
14 TRBD2 TRBJ2-7 TRBV5-6 NA TGTGCCAGCAGCGCGGGGACTAGCGGCTACGAGCAGTACTTC CASSAGTSGYEQYF
10 NA TRBJ1-2 TRBV6-5 few TGTGCCACCACCACATATGGCTACACCTTC CATTTYGYTF
16 NA TRBJ1-5 TRBV7-2 NA TGTGCCAGCAGCTTAGATAGGGCCAGGGGAAATCAGCCCCAGCATTTT CASSLDRARGNQPQHF
15 NA TRBJ1-2 TRBV9 NA TGTGCCAGCAGCCCCCACGGGCCACCAGGGTATGGCTACACCTTC CASSPHGPPGYGYTF
15 NA TRBJ1-3 TRBV18 NA TGTGCCAGCTCACTCCAGCAGGGTCCTGGAAACACCATATATTTT CASSLQQGPGNTIYF
14 NA TRBJ1-4 TRBV28 NA TGTGCCAGCAGCCGGACAGCAACTAATGAAAAACTGTTTTTT CASSRTATNEKLFF
15 TRBD1 TRBJ1-6 TRBV6-5 once TGTGCCAGCAGTAGGGACAGGTTAGGCGGTTCACCCCTCCACTTT CASSRDRLGGSPLHF
13 TRBD1 TRBJ1-2 TRBV28 NA TGTGCCAGCAGTGGGACAGGTTTCTATGGCTACACCTTC CASSGTGFYGYTF
19 TRBD2 TRBJ2-3 TRBV7-3 once TGTGCCAGCCGCGGCACTAGCGGGGTCCTAGACTCTAGCACAGATACGCAGTATTTT CASRGTSGVLDSSTDTQYF
14 NA TRBJ1-2 TRBV7-8 few TGTGCCAGCAGCTTAGGAGAGCTCGACTATGGCTACACCTTC CASSLGELDYGYTF
13 TRBD1 TRBJ2-7 TRBV7-9 NA TGTGCCAGCAGCCGGACAGGGGACTACGAGCAGTACTTC CASSRTGDYEQYF
14 TRBD1 TRBJ2-3 TRBV25-1 NA TGTGCCAGCAGTCTGGGACAGTACACAGATACGCAGTATTTT CASSLGQYTDTQYF
12 NA TRBJ1-5 TRBV12-3/TRBV12-4 NA TGTGCCAGCAGTTTATCCCTACAGCCCCAGCATTTT CASSLSLQPQHF
16 TRBD2 TRBJ2-3 TRBV5-1 NA TGCGCCAGCAGGCTAGCGGGGGGGCCTAGCACAGATACGCAGTATTTT CASRLAGGPSTDTQYF
14 NA TRBJ2-3 TRBV6-5 NA TGTGCCAGCAGTTACTCCCAATTCACAGATACGCAGTATTTT CASSYSQFTDTQYF
14 TRBD1 TRBJ1-1 TRBV6-6 NA TGTGCCAGCAGTTTGACAGGGGGGATCACTGAAGCTTTCTTT CASSLTGGITEAFF
15 TRBD1 TRBJ1-6 TRBV6-2/TRBV6-3 NA TGTGCCAGCAGCCTAAGACAGGGTAGTTTCTCACCCCTCCACTTT CASSLRQGSFSPLHF
18 TRBD1 TRBJ1-1 TRBV5-6 NA TGTGCCAGCAGCTTGAGGAGGGCAGGGGGCTCCATGAACACTGAAGCTTTCTTT CASSLRRAGGSMNTEAFF
17 TRBD1 TRBJ1-4 TRBV13 NA TGTGCCAGCAGCTCGACAGGGGGAGGGGCAACTAATGAAAAACTGTTTTTT CASSSTGGGATNEKLFF
15 TRBD1 TRBJ1-5 TRBV5-1 NA TGCGCCAGCAGCTTATCAGGGGGTAGCAATCAGCCCCAGCATTTT CASSLSGGSNQPQHF
16 NA TRBJ2-2 TRBV6-4 NA TGTGCCAGCAGTGACTCAGAGAACCAGAACACCGGGGAGCTGTTTTTT CASSDSENQNTGELFF
13 NA TRBJ2-7 TRBV6-2/TRBV6-3 NA TGTGCCAGCAGTTACACAGGGAAATACGAGCAGTACTTC CASSYTGKYEQYF
14 NA TRBJ1-2 TRBV19 NA TGTGCCAGTACGCCGGGACGGACTAGCTATGGCTACACCTTC CASTPGRTSYGYTF
16 NA TRBJ1-1 TRBV7-9 once TGTGCCAGCAGCCTTTCTAGGATCGGGGTGAACACTGAAGCTTTCTTT CASSLSRIGVNTEAFF
16 TRBD1 TRBJ1-1 TRBV6-5 NA TGTGCCAGCAGTTACTCTCGGGACAGTCTGAACACTGAAGCTTTCTTT CASSYSRDSLNTEAFF
15 NA TRBJ2-5 TRBV5-1 NA TGCGCCAGCAGCTTGGCCGGGACAACACAAGAGACCCAGTACTTC CASSLAGTTQETQYF
14 TRBD1 TRBJ1-2 TRBV30 NA TGTGCCTGGAGTGATGAACAGGGGAGACATGGCTACACCTTC CAWSDEQGRHGYTF
13 NA TRBJ2-1 TRBV7-8 NA TGTGCCAGCAGCTTAGTGGGGGGTAATGAGCAGTTCTTC CASSLVGGNEQFF
16 TRBD2 TRBJ2-3 TRBV5-1 NA TGCGCCAGCAGCTTGGGATTAGCGGGGGGCACAGATACGCAGTATTTT CASSLGLAGGTDTQYF
15 TRBD1 TRBJ1-1 TRBV3-1/TRBV3-2 NA TGTGCCAGCAGCCAAGAAAGGGGGCGTGGGACTGAAGCTTTCTTT CASSQERGRGTEAFF
15 NA TRBJ1-5 TRBV9 NA TGTGCCATATGGCCCCTGGGGGGAATCAGTCAGCCCCAGCATTTT CAIWPLGGISQPQHF
14 TRBD1 TRBJ2-5 TRBV7-9 NA TGTGCCAGCAGCACGAACAGGGGACAAGAGACCCAGTACTTC CASSTNRGQETQYF
17 TRBD1 TRBJ2-2 TRBV4-3 NA TGCGCCAGCAGCCAAGATCTTTGGGACAGGGGTATCGGGGAGCTGTTTTTT CASSQDLWDRGIGELFF
13 NA TRBJ1-1 TRBV6-5 NA TGTGCCAGCAGCAGGGATTCTTACACTGAAGCTTTCTTT CASSRDSYTEAFF
13 NA TRBJ1-1 TRBV7-3 NA TGTGCCAGCAGCAGAGGGTATGGGACTGAAGCTTTCTTT CASSRGYGTEAFF
17 NA TRBJ2-7 TRBV3-1/TRBV3-2 NA TGTGCCAGCAGCCAATTTAGGCCATGGGAGAGCTCCTACGAGCAGTACTTC CASSQFRPWESSYEQYF
15 TRBD2 TRBJ2-2 TRBV4-2 NA TGTGCCAGCAGCCCTTCCGGACTAGACACCGGGGAGCTGTTTTTT CASSPSGLDTGELFF
12 TRBD1 TRBJ1-1 TRBV6-5 NA TGTGCCAGCTGGACAGGGAACCCTGAAGCTTTCTTT CASWTGNPEAFF
16 TRBD1 TRBJ2-7 TRBV7-2 NA TGTGCCAGCAGCTTGATGGGGACAGGGGGAGGCTACGAGCAGTACTTC CASSLMGTGGGYEQYF
15 TRBD2 TRBJ2-1 TRBV4-1 NA TGCGCCAGCAGCCCCGGGGGGGGCTCCTACAATGAGCAGTTCTTC CASSPGGGSYNEQFF
16 NA TRBJ2-2 TRBV6-6 NA TGTGCCAGCAGTTACGCCCCGGGGGAGGCCACCGGGGAGCTGTTTTTT CASSYAPGEATGELFF
13 NA TRBJ1-1 TRBV6-4 NA TGTGCCAGCAGTGAACGGGAGAACACTGAAGCTTTCTTT CASSERENTEAFF
11 NA TRBJ1-1 TRBV20-1 many TGCAGTGCTAAACAGGCCACTGAAGCTTTCTTT CSAKQATEAFF
15 TRBD1 TRBJ1-2 TRBV5-6 few TGTGCCAGCAGCTCCCGGGACAGGGGGGACTATGGCTACACCTTC CASSSRDRGDYGYTF